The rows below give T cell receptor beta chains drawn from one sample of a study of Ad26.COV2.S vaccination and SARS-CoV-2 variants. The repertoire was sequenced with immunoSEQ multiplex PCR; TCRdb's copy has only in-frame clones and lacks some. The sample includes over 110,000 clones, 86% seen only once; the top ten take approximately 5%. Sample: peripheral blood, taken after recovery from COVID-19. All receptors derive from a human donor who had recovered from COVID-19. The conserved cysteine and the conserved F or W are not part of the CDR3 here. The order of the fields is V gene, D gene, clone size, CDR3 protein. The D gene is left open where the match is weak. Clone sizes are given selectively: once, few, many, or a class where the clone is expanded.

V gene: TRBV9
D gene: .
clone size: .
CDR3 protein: ASSVVPGYEQY

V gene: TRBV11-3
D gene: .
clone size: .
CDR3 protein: ASSLGTGEKLF

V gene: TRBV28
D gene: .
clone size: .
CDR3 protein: ASGEGGTGNTIY

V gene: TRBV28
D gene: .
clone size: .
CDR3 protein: ASSSYGYT

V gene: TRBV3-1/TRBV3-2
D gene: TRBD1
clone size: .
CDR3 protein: ASSLRGQSEKLF

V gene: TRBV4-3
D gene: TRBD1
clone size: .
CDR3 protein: ASSQDIGTGGNYGYT

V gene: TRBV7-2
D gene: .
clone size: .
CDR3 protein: ASSPRTVATNEKLF

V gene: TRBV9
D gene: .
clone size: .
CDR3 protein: ASSVALVGETQY

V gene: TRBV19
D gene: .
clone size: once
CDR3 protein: ASSVGLRETQY

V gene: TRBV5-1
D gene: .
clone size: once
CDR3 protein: ASSLEGIGFSEQF

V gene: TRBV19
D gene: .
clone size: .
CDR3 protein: ASSIGRAGNQPQH

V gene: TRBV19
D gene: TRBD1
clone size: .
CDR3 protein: ASSLQGTGAQPQH

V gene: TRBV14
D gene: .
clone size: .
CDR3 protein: ASSQDSNPPNLTNTDTQY

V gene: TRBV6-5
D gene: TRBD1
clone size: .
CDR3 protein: ASAARARGHGYT

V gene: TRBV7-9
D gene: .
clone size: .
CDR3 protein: ASSLGAKETQY

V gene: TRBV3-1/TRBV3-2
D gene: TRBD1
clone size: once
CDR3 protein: ASSQGSGTENTGELF

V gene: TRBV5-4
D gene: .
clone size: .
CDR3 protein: ASSLASGRVYNEQF

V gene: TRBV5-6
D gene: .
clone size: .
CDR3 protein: ASSLGAFGGPTDTQY

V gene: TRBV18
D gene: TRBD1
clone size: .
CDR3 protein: ASSKETGGNEKLF

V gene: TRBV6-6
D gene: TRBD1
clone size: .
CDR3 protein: ASSPDRALLNTGELF

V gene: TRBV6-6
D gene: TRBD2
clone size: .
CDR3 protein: ARSRLTTGGIGSNEQF

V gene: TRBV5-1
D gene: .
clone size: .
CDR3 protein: ASSFSSGRLFEQF

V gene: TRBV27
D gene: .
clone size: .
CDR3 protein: ASSLDPRGEQF

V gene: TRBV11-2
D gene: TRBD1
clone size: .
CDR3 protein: ASSPRTGNTEAF

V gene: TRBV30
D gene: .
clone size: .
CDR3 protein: AWSVIREDTQY

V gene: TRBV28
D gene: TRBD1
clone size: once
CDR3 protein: ASSGGGTGSSGQPQH

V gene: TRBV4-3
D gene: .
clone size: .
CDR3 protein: ASSQDGQSSYNEQF

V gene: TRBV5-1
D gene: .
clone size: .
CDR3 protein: ASSLLGAKEKLF

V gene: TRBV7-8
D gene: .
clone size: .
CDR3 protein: ASSLVASLYDEQF

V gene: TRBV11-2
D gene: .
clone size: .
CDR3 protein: ASSLSNWRQTYEQY

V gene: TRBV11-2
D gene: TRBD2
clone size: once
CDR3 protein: ASSLVLAGGDTQY

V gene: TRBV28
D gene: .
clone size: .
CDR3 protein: ASGQDGANEKLF

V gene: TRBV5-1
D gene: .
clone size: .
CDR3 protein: ASSLGGHEAF

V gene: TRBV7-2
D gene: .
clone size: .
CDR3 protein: ASSEYRELGAF